The 28 T cell receptor beta chains below all came from one sample that was sequenced in a study of cytomegalovirus exposure and HLA in healthy donors. Vbeta (60) and Jbeta (13) primers were used in the PCR. The protocol was immunoSEQ multiplex PCR, while the TCRdb copy is restricted to in-frame clones and leaves out a portion. Its listing shows about 130,000 clones. Sequencing was done on a sample of PBMCs. Receptor source: a young man in good health and CMV-seronegative.

V and J are TRBV27 and TRBJ2-3; 7 bases are shared with TRBD2. The ends lost 11 bases at V and 2 bases at J; junction bases unmatched: 10. The germline V gene encodes CDR1 MNHEY and CDR2 SMNVEV (reference sequence). The CDR3 runs to 14 residues. The CDR3 DNA is TGTGCCCATGTACTAGCGAGTCTCACAGATACGCAGTATTTT. It encodes CAHVLASLTDTQYF.

This chain connects TRBV5-1 to TRBJ2-7; TRBD1 matches at 12 bases. CDR1 SGHRS and CDR2 YFSETQ come from the germline V gene. With 4 bases clipped from V and 6 bases from J, the junction kept 11 bases outside the gene matches. The CDR3 has 16 residues. The CDR3 sequence is CASSPTVGTGGAEQYF. The DNA for the CDR3 is TGCGCCAGCAGCCCCACCGTTGGGACAGGGGGCGCCGAGCAGTACTTC. The complete variable domain, with remaining parts taken from reference TRBV5-1 and TRBJ2-7, reads KAGVTQTPRYLIKTRGQQVTLSCSPISGHRSVSWYQQTPGQGLQFLFEYFSETQRNKGNFPGRFSGRQFSNSRSEMNVSTLELGDSALYLCASSPTVGTGGAEQYFGPGTRLTVT.

V usage is TRBV6-6 and J usage is TRBJ1-2; 7 nucleotides match TRBD1. Germline V CDR1 and CDR2: MNHNY, SVGAGI (reference sequence). The CDR3 totals 11 residues. The J segment lost 11 bases and the V segment lost 7 bases, leaving 7 bases of the junction unmatched. The CDR3 coding sequence is TGTGCCAGCACCTTCTACAGGGGTTACACCTTC. As protein: CASTFYRGYTF.

The CDR3 protein is CASSEGRGRPPYGYTF. In DNA, the CDR3 is TGTGCCAGCAGTGAAGGGCGGGGCAGGCCGCCCTATGGCTACACCTTC. The chain combines TRBV6-1 with TRBJ1-2; possible D gene TRBD1, 5 bases. The germline V and J ends were trimmed by 1 base and 4 bases, with 16 bases remaining between them. Per germline, CDR1 MNHNS and CDR2 SASEGT. This CDR3 contains 16 residues.

CDR3 DNA sequence: TGTGCCAGTAGTATGGGCCGGGGATACTATGGCTACACCTTC. It specifies CASSMGRGYYGYTF. The chain couples TRBV19 to TRBJ1-2; the D is unclear. V was trimmed by 3 bases and J by 3 bases, leaving 11 bases between them. Germline V gene data show CDR1 as LNHDA and CDR2 as SQIVND (reference sequence). The CDR3 is made up of 14 amino acids.

The chain links TRBV6-6 to TRBJ2-5; TRBD1 might be the D (6 bases). The J call may be wrong; the DNA end is better matched by TRBJ2-7. Germline lookup yields CDR1 MNHNY and CDR2 SVGAGI (reference sequence). This CDR3 is built from 13 residues. CDR3 nucleotides: TGTGCCAGCATCGGGGCAGGGGACTACGAGCAGTACTTC. It specifies CASIGAGDYEQYF.

The J gene is TRBJ1-2, the V gene TRBV9; a weak D match, TRBD1 (6 bases). V was cut by 5 bases and J by 2 bases, with 19 bases left in between. The CDR3 sequence is 16 residues long. The germline CDR1 and CDR2 sequences are SGDLS and YYNGEE. Written as DNA, the CDR3 is TGTGCCAGCAGTTACGGACAGATACCATCGAACTATGGCTACACCTTC. Encoded protein: CASSYGQIPSNYGYTF.

This chain uses TRBV4-1 with TRBJ1-5; 7 positions match TRBD1. The CDR3 is 17 amino acids. V lost 3 bases and J lost 4; bases outside the gene matches: 12. Germline V CDR1 and CDR2: MGHRA, YSYEKL. The CDR3 DNA sequence: TGCGCCAGCAGCCAGACAATTTTAAGGGGGCCGAATCAGCCCCAGCATTTT. As protein: CASSQTILRGPNQPQHF.

The chain has TRBV7-3 and TRBJ1-3, with D perhaps matching TRBD1 (6 bases). The CDR3 runs to 16 residues. V shed 2 bases and J shed 2 bases, with 13 bases lying between them. Looked up from germline, CDR1 is SGHTA and CDR2 is FQGTGA. The CDR3 DNA sequence: TGTGCCAGCAGCTTAGTATCTGGGACAACTGGAAACACCATATATTTT. This codes for CASSLVSGTTGNTIYF.

This sequence joins TRBV6-1 and TRBJ2-7; TRBD1 is a possible D gene (6 bases). V was trimmed by 6 bases and J by 3 bases, leaving 12 bases between them. Germline V CDR1 and CDR2: MNHNS, SASEGT. The CDR3 has 13 amino acids. The CDR3: CASRGTSNYEQYF. CDR3 sequence (DNA): TGTGCCAGCAGGGGGACATCAAACTACGAGCAGTACTTC.

CDR3 DNA sequence: TGCGCCAGCAGCCAAGGAGGGACTAGCTACGGTGAGCAGTTCTTC. It specifies CASSQGGTSYGEQFF. The V call is TRBV4-3, the J call TRBJ2-1, with 9 bases lining up with TRBD2. This CDR3 comprises 15 residues. Germline-derived CDR1 and CDR2 are LGHNA and YSLEER. The J segment lost 9 bases and the V segment lost 1 base, leaving 7 bases of the junction unmatched.

V usage is TRBV10-1 and J usage is TRBJ2-7, with TRBD1 as a possible D gene (6 bases). Germline V CDR1 and CDR2: WNHNN, SYGVQD (reference sequence). V lost 11 bases and J lost 6, with 11 bases in between. The CDR3 consists of 10 residues. The CDR3 DNA reads as TGCGCCGCGAGAGGGGGCGAGCAGTACTTC. Protein sequence: CAARGGEQYF.

This sequence joins TRBV6-5 and TRBJ1-1; 7 positions match TRBD1. The V segment lost 1 base and the J segment 5 bases; nucleotides outside the gene matches: 10. This CDR3 is 16 amino acids long. Germline CDR1 is MNHEY and CDR2 is SVGAGI. CDR3 sequence reads: CASSYLGQNRGTEAFF. Written as DNA, the CDR3 is TGTGCCAGCAGTTACTTGGGACAGAACCGAGGGACTGAAGCTTTCTTT.

The chain employs TRBV7-9 and TRBJ1-2, with D tentatively TRBD1 (5 bases). Deletions cut 5 bases from V and 4 bases from J, with 14 bases between. Germline lookup yields CDR1 SEHNR and CDR2 FQNEAQ (reference sequence). CDR3 length: 14 residues. CDR3 bases: TGTGCCAGCAGCGGTGGGGCCGGCCCCTATGGCTACACCTTC. Protein product: CASSGGAGPYGYTF. Full variable domain (outside the CDR3, taken from reference TRBV7-9 and TRBJ1-2): DTGVSQNPRHKITKRGQNVTFRCDPISEHNRLYWYRQTLGQGPEFLTYFQNEAQLEKSRLLSDRFSAERPKGSFSTLEIQRTEQGDSAMYLCASSGGAGPYGYTFGSGTRLTVV.

J is TRBJ1-1 and V is TRBV20-1; the D gene is possibly TRBD1 (5 bases). Germline V gene data show CDR1 as DFQATT and CDR2 as SNEGSKA (reference sequence). V gave up 5 bases and J gave up 8 bases, with 9 bases separating them. The CDR3 is 10 amino acids. This CDR3 reads CSARWGEAFF. For the CDR3, the DNA is TGCAGTGCTCGCTGGGGCGAAGCTTTCTTT.

The chain links TRBV7-3 to TRBJ2-3, with a possible D match to TRBD2 (5 bases). The CDR3 has 13 residues. Trimming left V 2 bases short and J 3 bases short, with 6 bases between. In germline, CDR1 is SGHTA, CDR2 FQGTGA. CDR3 region: CASSLSGTDTQYF. The CDR3 region has the DNA TGTGCCAGCAGCTTATCGGGGACAGATACGCAGTATTTT.

The chain uses TRBV28 and TRBJ1-6, with D maybe TRBD1 (5 bases). This CDR3 region has 17 residues. The germline gives CDR1 MDHEN, CDR2 SYDVKM. Trimming took off 4 bases at V and 3 bases at J, with 16 bases between the two ends. This CDR3 is CASSSGGSGDYNSPLHF. The CDR3 DNA follows: TGTGCCAGCAGTTCGGGGGGATCGGGGGACTATAATTCACCCCTCCACTTT. Filled out from reference TRBV28 and TRBJ1-6, the complete variable domain reads DVKVTQSSRYLVKRTGEKVFLECVQDMDHENMFWYRQDPGLGLRLIYFSYDVKMKEKGDIPEGYSVSREKKERFSLILESASTNQTSMYLCASSSGGSGDYNSPLHFGNGTRLTVT.

The rearrangement links TRBV5-5 to TRBJ2-1, with D maybe TRBD2 (6 bases). Germline lookup yields CDR1 SGHKS and CDR2 YYEKEE (reference sequence). The CDR3 extends over 16 amino acids. Trimming removed 4 bases at V and 0 bases at J, with 14 bases between. The CDR3 reads CASSPTLASSYNEQFF. Written as DNA, the CDR3 is TGTGCCAGCAGCCCGACACTAGCTAGCTCCTACAATGAGCAGTTCTTC.

The V and J genes are TRBV18 and TRBJ2-3, with TRBD2 matching 9 bases. Germline CDR1 is KGHSH and CDR2 is LQKENI. V dropped 4 bases and J dropped 0; count of bases not matched to a gene: 2. CDR3 length: 15 amino acids. The CDR3 region has the DNA TGTGCCAGCTCACTTCTAGCGGGGAGCACAGATACGCAGTATTTT. Its protein product is CASSLLAGSTDTQYF.

The chain recombines TRBV5-6 with TRBJ2-5; 10 bases align to TRBD1. V lost 3 bases and J lost 4; bases outside the gene matches: 0. This CDR3 is built from 13 residues. Germline values: CDR1 SGHDT, CDR2 YYEEEE. As DNA, the CDR3 is TGTGCCAGCAGCTGGGACAGGGGAGAGACCCAGTACTTC. It yields the protein CASSWDRGETQYF.

The genes are TRBV9 and TRBJ1-6, with 10 bases that match TRBD1. With V trimmed by 3 bases and J by 10 bases, 7 bases remained unmatched. This CDR3 contains 15 residues. Germline V gene data show CDR1 as SGDLS and CDR2 as YYNGEE. The CDR3 reads CASSAVDRGRSPLHF. The CDR3 nucleotides read TGTGCCAGCAGCGCCGTCGACAGGGGGCGGTCACCCCTCCACTTT.

The chain combines TRBV5-1 with TRBJ2-2; 10 bases are a match to TRBD2. The CDR3 extends over 16 amino acids. The V segment lost 4 bases and the J segment 0 bases; nucleotides outside the gene matches: 3. Looked up from germline, CDR1 is SGHRS and CDR2 is YFSETQ. The CDR3 nucleotides read TGCGCCAGCAGCCCCGGGACTAGCGCGAACACCGGGGAGCTGTTTTTT. Protein sequence: CASSPGTSANTGELFF.

The V gene is TRBV14, the J gene TRBJ1-1, with unresolved D. Germline V lookup: CDR1 SGHDN, CDR2 FVKESK. The CDR3 is made up of 14 amino acids. Trimming removed 0 bases from V and 2 bases from J, with 7 bases in between. The CDR3 loop reads CASSQEPGNTEAFF. CDR3 DNA: TGTGCCAGCAGCCAAGAACCCGGTAACACTGAAGCTTTCTTT.

The chain couples TRBV6-6 to TRBJ1-1; tentative D call: TRBD1 (6 bases). Germline assignment: CDR1 MNHNY and CDR2 SVGAGI (reference sequence). This CDR3 region has 12 residues. V lost 4 bases, J lost 13 bases, and 16 bases lay in between. The CDR3 DNA sequence: TGTGCCAGCAGTTTTTCCAGGCAGACAGGTTTCTTT. Protein sequence: CASSFSRQTGFF.

CDR3 in DNA: TGTGCCAGCAGCCCTGGTGGCGGCGGGGATACGCAGTATTTT. It yields the protein CASSPGGGGDTQYF. The chain links TRBV4-2 to TRBJ2-3; maybe TRBD2 (5 bases). The CDR3 has 14 amino acids. Trimming shortened V by 4 bases and J by 6 bases, and 14 bases separated the two germline ends. Germline values: CDR1 LGHNA, CDR2 YNFKEQ.

The chain couples TRBV5-8 to TRBJ2-1, with 12 bases fitting TRBD2. This CDR3 has 15 residues. The J segment lost 7 bases and the V segment lost 4 bases, leaving 6 bases of the junction unmatched. From germline, CDR1 is SGHTS and CDR2 YDEGEE. This CDR3 is CASSLGLAGINEQFF. The CDR3 DNA follows: TGTGCCAGCAGCCTTGGACTAGCGGGAATAAATGAGCAGTTCTTC.

The chain links TRBV6-5 to TRBJ2-2; D is perhaps TRBD2 (6 bases). The CDR3 is 15 residues long. The V end lost 5 bases, the J end lost 4 bases, and 14 bases lay between the germline ends. In germline, CDR1 is MNHEY, CDR2 SVGAGI. The CDR3 DNA reads as TGTGCCAGCAGTGTGGGGGGTGGGTTCACCGGGGAGCTGTTTTTT. This gives the protein CASSVGGGFTGELFF.

The V and J genes are TRBV6-5 and TRBJ1-1, with TRBD1 identical over 7 bases. V shed 6 bases, J shed 3 bases, and the junction held 7 bases outside the gene matches. The CDR3 sequence is 14 residues long. Germline V gives CDR1 MNHEY, CDR2 SVGAGI. The CDR3 reads CASRRGQGDTEAFF. The CDR3 region has the DNA TGTGCCAGCAGAAGGGGGCAGGGGGACACTGAAGCTTTCTTT.